This T cell receptor beta chain came from a study of shared clonotypes between healthy human individuals. Study overall: Three plates were used per donor for CD4 naive, three for CD4 memory, two for CD8 naive and one for CD8 memory.

Comment on this clone: Its specificity is unknown.

The data were produced by immunoSEQ multiplex PCR, yet TCRdb's version contains in-frame clones alone and is incomplete. Among 2 million to 2.5 million clones listed, approximately 93% were seen once. Study-level points and caveats: A handful of donors had around 5.5% of their naive CD4 clonotypes in common.

What was sequenced was naive CD4+ T cells from PBMCs. Subset meaning: CD45RA+ positively selected. The TCR comes from a man aged 18 to 29 in good health. Some clones in this sample may be carry-over from other donors' samples.

The CDR3 protein is CASSRGQGAPYEQYF. The CDR3 DNA reads as TGTGCCAGCAGCCGGGGACAGGGGGCCCCCTACGAGCAGTACTTC. The chain carries TRBV7-7 and TRBJ2-7, with 12 bases identical to TRBD1. Germline V gene data show CDR1 as SSHAT and CDR2 as FNYEAQ (reference sequence). The CDR3 runs to 15 residues. V dropped 5 bases and J dropped 2; count of bases not matched to a gene: 4.